The sequence of this T cell receptor beta chain was determined in a study of blood T cell repertoires in COVID-19. Clones were sequenced by immunoSEQ multiplex PCR, and TCRdb holds only the in-frame ones, with some missing. The profile covers hundreds of thousands of clones, with nearly 90% appearing a single time and over 1.5% taken by the ten largest. The CDR3 totals 13 residues. V was clipped by 6 bases and J by 7 bases, with 12 bases between them. This chain uses TRBV12-3 or TRBV12-4 with TRBJ2-2, with D unclear. The sample consisted of PBMCs or T cells enriched from blood (not recorded which). This TCR derives from a woman under 30 with acute COVID-19. DNA of the CDR3: TGTGCCAGCAGACCCGAAACGGTCGGGGAGCTGTTTTTT. Encoded protein: CASRPETVGELFF.